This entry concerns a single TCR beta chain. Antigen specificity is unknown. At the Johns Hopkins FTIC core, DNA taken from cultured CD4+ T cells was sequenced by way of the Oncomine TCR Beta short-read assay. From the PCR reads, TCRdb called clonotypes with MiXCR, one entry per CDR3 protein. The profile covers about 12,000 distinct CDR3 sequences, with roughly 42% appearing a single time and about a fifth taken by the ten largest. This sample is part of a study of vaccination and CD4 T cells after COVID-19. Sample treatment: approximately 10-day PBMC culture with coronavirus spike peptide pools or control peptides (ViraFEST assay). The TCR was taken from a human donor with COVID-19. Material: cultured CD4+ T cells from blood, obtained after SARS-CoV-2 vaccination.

The CDR3 sequence: CASSPGGSATQYF. The CDR3 DNA sequence: TGTGCCAGCAGCCCGGGGGGGTCTGCGACCCAGTACTTC. This chain joins TRBV7-2 and TRBJ2-5, with 8 bases that match TRBD2. Germline V gene lookup returns CDR1 SGHTA and CDR2 FQGNSA. The CDR3 is made up of 13 amino acids. V lost 5 bases and J lost 7; bases outside the gene matches: 6. Drawing the rest from reference TRBV7-2 and TRBJ2-5, the complete variable domain is GAGVSQSPSNKVTEKGKDVELRCDPISGHTALYWYRQSLGQGLEFLIYFQGNSAPDKSGLPSDRFSAERTGGSVSTLTIQRTQQEDSAVYLCASSPGGSATQYFGPGTRLLVL.